This passage covers 16 T cell receptor beta chains from one sample sequenced in a study of T cells in Graves' hyperthyroidism and ophthalmopathy (dated by TCRdb to the late 2010s). The library was produced with multiplex PCR. The instrument given in TCRdb is Illumina HiSeq 2000. Amplification of TCR beta CDR3 regions was carried out from RNA transcripts. The TCR CDR3 was subjected to a first round of RT-PCR using the HTBI primer set and the Qiagen OneStep RT-PCR kit. TCRdb handled the public reads itself, with Q25 trimming in fastp and clone calling in MiXCR, and kept productive beta chains. Under each unique CDR3 protein, matching rows form one entry showing the most common genes and DNA. Within this sample are some 700,000 distinct CDR3 sequences, with roughly 17% of them counted one time only. Around a sixth of the sample is in the top ten clones. The sequenced sample was blood. The receptors were gathered from a middle-aged man with Graves' hyperthyroidism.

V gene TRBV6-5 combines with J gene TRBJ2-7, with D perhaps being TRBD1 or TRBD2 (5 bases each). Germline V gene data show CDR1 as MNHEY and CDR2 as SVGAGI. The CDR3 is 13 residues long. V dropped 0 bases and J dropped 5 bases, with 8 bases sitting between them. The chain's CDR3 is CASSYSRGHEQYF. In DNA form, the CDR3 reads TGTGCCAGCAGTTACTCGAGGGGCCACGAGCAGTACTTC.

In this sample, this clonotype turned up many times. The rearrangement joins TRBV7-3 to TRBJ2-7, with D maybe TRBD1 (6 bases). Germline CDR1 and CDR2: SGHTA and FQGTGA. The CDR3 is 13 residues long. V shed 3 bases and J shed 5 bases, with 11 bases lying between them. The CDR3 sequence: CASSLGRGNEQYF. CDR3 sequence (DNA): TGTGCCAGCAGCTTGGGCAGGGGAAACGAGCAGTACTTC.

A note on this clonotype: A read error may be the cause here, since a much bigger clone is one base away. V gene TRBV28 combines with J gene TRBJ2-1; 7 bases fit TRBD2. Germline CDR1 MDHEN, CDR2 SYDVKM. V shed 10 bases and J 2 bases; nucleotides not matched to a gene: 11. CDR3 length equals 15 residues. This CDR3 reads CANLSWSGAYNEQFF. The CDR3 bases are TGTGCCAACCTCTCCTGGAGCGGGGCCTACAATGAGCAGTTCTTC.

The sample holds a few counts of this clonotype. This could be a read error, since a much larger clone is one nucleotide away. This rearrangement joins TRBV7-2 to TRBJ2-7; possible D gene TRBD2, 6 bases. The V end lost 2 bases, the J end lost 6 bases, and 20 bases lay between the germline ends. CDR3 length: 16 residues. Germline values: CDR1 SGHTA, CDR2 FQGNSA. CDR3 in DNA: TGTGCCAGCAGCTTATCTTTCGGCCTAGCGAGAATCGAGCAGTACTTC. It translates to CASSLSFGLARIEQYF.

This clonotype was seen repeatedly, ten times or more. The rearrangement links TRBV28 to TRBJ2-1, with 11 bases matching TRBD2. Per germline, CDR1 MDHEN and CDR2 SYDVKM. The ends lost 2 bases at V and 6 bases at J; junction bases unmatched: 3. This CDR3 is 15 amino acids long. DNA of the CDR3: TGTGCCAGCAGTTTAGGGACTAGCGGAGTCAATGAGCAGTTCTTC. This encodes CASSLGTSGVNEQFF.

Only a few counts were recorded for this clonotype. The J gene is TRBJ1-1, the V gene TRBV3-1; D unclear. V was shortened by 2 bases and J by 2 bases, with 12 bases between the two germline ends. CDR1 is LGHDT and CDR2 is YNNKEL in the germline V gene (reference sequence). This CDR3 comprises 15 residues. The CDR3 nucleotides read TGTGCCAGCAGCCAATACGGTCCAACCAACACTGAAGCTTTCTTT. Protein product: CASSQYGPTNTEAFF.

As DNA, the CDR3 is TGTGCCAGCGCAGGGGACAGGGGGAAAGATACGCAGTATTTT. This encodes CASAGDRGKDTQYF. The chain is built from TRBV19 and TRBJ2-3; 11 positions match TRBD1. V dropped 9 bases and J dropped 5; count of bases not matched to a gene: 7. This CDR3 has 14 residues. Germline CDR1 LNHDA, CDR2 SQIVND (reference sequence).

This clonotype was detected ten times or more. The V call is TRBV10-3, the J call TRBJ1-6; TRBD1 matches 11 bases. The CDR3 spans 14 residues. Per germline, CDR1 ENHRY and CDR2 SYGVKD. J gave up 7 bases and V 6 bases, and 2 bases lay outside the gene matches. CDR3 in amino acids: CAIRGTGGNSPLHF. The CDR3, as DNA: TGTGCCATCAGGGGGACAGGGGGAAATTCACCCCTCCACTTT.

This clonotype was observed a handful of times. The chain has TRBV3-1 and TRBJ2-5, with a possible D match to TRBD1 (5 bases). The CDR3 length is 16 residues. Germline V CDR1 and CDR2: LGHDT, YNNKEL (reference sequence). With 0 bases removed from V and 6 bases from J, the gap between germline ends came to 17 bases. The CDR3 DNA is TGTGCCAGCAGCCAAGATCATGGGAATAGGGGAAAGACCCAGTACTTC. It translates to CASSQDHGNRGKTQYF.

This clonotype was counted many times. The CDR3 protein is CSATYTLSSTDTQYF. In nucleotides, the CDR3 is TGCAGTGCTACATACACGCTCTCTAGCACAGATACGCAGTATTTT. The genes are TRBV20-1 and TRBJ2-3; D unclear. The V end lost 4 bases, the J end lost 0 bases, and 14 bases lay between the germline ends. The CDR3 covers 15 residues. The germline gives CDR1 DFQATT, CDR2 SNEGSKA (reference sequence).

This clonotype was detected many times. The chain is built from TRBV7-9 and TRBJ1-2; D possibly corresponds to TRBD1 (6 bases). Trimming took 4 bases from V and 3 from J, leaving 9 bases between them. The CDR3 loop spans 13 amino acids. CDR1 SEHNR and CDR2 FQNEAQ come from the germline V gene (reference sequence). CDR3 region: CASSSGEHYGYTF. The CDR3 DNA follows: TGTGCCAGCAGCTCAGGGGAGCACTATGGCTACACCTTC.

There are many counts of this clonotype. The rearrangement uses TRBV2 and TRBJ2-4, with D unresolved. In germline, CDR1 is SNHLY, CDR2 FYNNEI. V gave up 3 bases and J gave up 4 bases, with 13 bases separating them. The CDR3 extends over 15 amino acids. CDR3: CASSDQVLSKNIQYF. The CDR3 DNA is TGTGCCAGCAGTGACCAGGTACTATCGAAAAACATTCAGTACTTC.

This clonotype was observed many times. Here the CDR3 DNA reads TGTGCCAGCAGTTATGGGCCAGGGTTCATGAACACTGAAGCTTTCTTT. Encoded protein: CASSYGPGFMNTEAFF. This chain connects TRBV6-1 to TRBJ1-1; possibly TRBD1 for D (5 bases). The V and J ends lost 5 bases and 0 bases respectively, with 16 bases between them. There are 16 residues in the CDR3. Germline V gene sequence: CDR1 MNHNS, CDR2 SASEGT.

Concerning this clonotype: With a much larger clone just one base away, this may be a read error. The chain carries TRBV7-3 and TRBJ1-1; D might be TRBD1 (6 bases). In germline, CDR1 is SGHTA, CDR2 FQGTGA. The CDR3 runs 13 residues. The germline V and J ends were trimmed by 5 bases and 4 bases, with 11 bases remaining between them. The DNA of the CDR3 is TGTGCCAGCAGCCATCAGGGGAGCACTGAAGCTTTCTTT. Protein product: CASSHQGSTEAFF.

This clonotype turned up a few times. The chain employs TRBV20-1 and TRBJ2-3, with no clear D. This CDR3 contains 15 residues. Germline V gene lookup returns CDR1 DFQATT and CDR2 SNEGSKA (reference sequence). V lost 0 bases and J 6 bases, leaving 16 bases between the germline ends. The CDR3 loop is CSARDGVVVGDTQYF. In DNA, the CDR3 is TGCAGTGCTAGAGATGGGGTGGTAGTCGGGGATACGCAGTATTTT.

The rearrangement uses TRBV7-8 and TRBJ2-7; tentative D call: TRBD2 (8 bases). Trimming removed 5 bases from V and 3 bases from J, with 23 bases in between. CDR1 is SGHVS, CDR2 FQNEAQ, per germline. This CDR3 region has 17 residues. In DNA, the CDR3 is TGTGCCAGCAGCCCCATTGGACTAGCCAGGGGGAGCTACGAGCAGTACTTC. Residues: CASSPIGLARGSYEQYF.